This T cell receptor beta chain was captured in a study of early T cells in non-severe SARS-CoV-2 infection. In the study overall: Bulk RNA from unsorted whole blood was sequenced; chains were unpaired.

The CDR3 has 15 amino acids. Germline V gene lookup returns CDR1 SNHLY and CDR2 FYNNEI. The V end was cut by 5 bases, the J end by 0 bases, with 12 bases between. Researchers tagged individual cDNA molecules with unique molecular identifiers. TCRdb recomputed calls from the 5' RACE reads with MiXCR, one row per CDR3 protein. This sample carries 80,000 or so distinct CDR3 sequences, around 5.6% of them seen once, and the ten largest clones take under 10%. The source is an adult who was a healthcare worker with PCR-confirmed SARS-CoV-2 infection or an uninfected control (not recorded which). The sample consisted of whole blood. The chain has TRBV2 and TRBJ2-3; possible D gene TRBD1, 6 bases. CDR3 residues: CASSRTEISTDTQYF. The CDR3 bases are TGTGCCAGCAGTAGGACAGAGATCAGCACAGATACGCAGTATTTT.